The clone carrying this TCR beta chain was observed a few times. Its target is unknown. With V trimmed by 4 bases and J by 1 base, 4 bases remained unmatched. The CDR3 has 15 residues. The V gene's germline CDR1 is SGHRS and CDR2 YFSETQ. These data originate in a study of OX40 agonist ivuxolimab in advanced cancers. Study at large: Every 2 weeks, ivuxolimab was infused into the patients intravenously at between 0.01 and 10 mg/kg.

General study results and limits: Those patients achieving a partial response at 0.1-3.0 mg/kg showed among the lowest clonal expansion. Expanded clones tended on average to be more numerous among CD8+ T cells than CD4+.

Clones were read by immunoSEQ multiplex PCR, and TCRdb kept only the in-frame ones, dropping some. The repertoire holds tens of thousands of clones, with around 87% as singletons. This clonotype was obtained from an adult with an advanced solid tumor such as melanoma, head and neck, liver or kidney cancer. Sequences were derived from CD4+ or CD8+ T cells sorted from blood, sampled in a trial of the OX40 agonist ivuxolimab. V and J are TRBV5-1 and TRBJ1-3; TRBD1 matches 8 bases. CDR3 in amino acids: CASSQTGGSGNTIYF. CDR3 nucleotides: TGCGCCAGCAGCCAAACAGGGGGTTCTGGAAACACCATATATTTT. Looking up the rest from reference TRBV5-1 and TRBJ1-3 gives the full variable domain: KAGVTQTPRYLIKTRGQQVTLSCSPISGHRSVSWYQQTPGQGLQFLFEYFSETQRNKGNFPGRFSGRQFSNSRSEMNVSTLELGDSALYLCASSQTGGSGNTIYFGEGSWLTVV.